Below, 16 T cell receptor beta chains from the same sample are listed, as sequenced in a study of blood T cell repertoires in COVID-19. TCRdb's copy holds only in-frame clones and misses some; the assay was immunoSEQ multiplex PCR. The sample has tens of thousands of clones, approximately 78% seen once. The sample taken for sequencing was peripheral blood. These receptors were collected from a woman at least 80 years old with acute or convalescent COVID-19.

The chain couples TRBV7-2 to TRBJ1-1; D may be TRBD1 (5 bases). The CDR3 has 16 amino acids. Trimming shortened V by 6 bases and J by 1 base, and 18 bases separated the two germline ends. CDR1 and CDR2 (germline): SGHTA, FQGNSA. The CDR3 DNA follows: TGTGCCAGCAGTCAGGAAGGGGCCGGACGGAACACTGAAGCTTTCTTT. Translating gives CASSQEGAGRNTEAFF.

Written as DNA, the CDR3 is TGTGCCAGCAGCTTGGAGTGGGGGGGCACTGAAGCTTTCTTT. Translation gives CASSLEWGGTEAFF. The chain joins TRBV5-8 to TRBJ1-1, with D maybe TRBD1 (5 bases). The CDR3 runs 14 residues. Trimming shortened V by 0 bases and J by 4 bases, and 10 bases separated the two germline ends. Germline lookup yields CDR1 SGHTS and CDR2 YDEGEE. The whole variable domain, remainder taken from reference TRBV5-8 and TRBJ1-1, is EAGVTQSPTHLIKTRGQQATLRCSPISGHTSVYWYQQALGLGLQFLLWYDEGEERNRGNFPPRFSGRQFPNYSSELNVNALELEDSALYLCASSLEWGGTEAFFGQGTRLTVV.

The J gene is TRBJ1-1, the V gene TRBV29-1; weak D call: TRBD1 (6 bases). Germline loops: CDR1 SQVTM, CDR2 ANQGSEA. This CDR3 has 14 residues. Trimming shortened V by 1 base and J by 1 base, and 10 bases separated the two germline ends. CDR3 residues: CSVEVGAANTEAFF. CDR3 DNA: TGCAGCGTTGAAGTGGGGGCAGCGAACACTGAAGCTTTCTTT.

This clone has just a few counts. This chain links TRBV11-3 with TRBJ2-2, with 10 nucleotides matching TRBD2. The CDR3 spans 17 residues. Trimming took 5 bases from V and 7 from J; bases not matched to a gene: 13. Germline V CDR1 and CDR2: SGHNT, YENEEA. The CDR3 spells CASSPERLAGVGGELFF. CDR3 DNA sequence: TGTGCCAGCAGCCCCGAGAGGCTAGCGGGGGTTGGCGGGGAGCTGTTTTTT.

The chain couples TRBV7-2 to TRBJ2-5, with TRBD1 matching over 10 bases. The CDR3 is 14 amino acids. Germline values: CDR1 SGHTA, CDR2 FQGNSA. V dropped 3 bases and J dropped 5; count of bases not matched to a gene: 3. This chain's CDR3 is CASSLTGGWETQYF. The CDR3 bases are TGTGCCAGCAGCTTGACAGGGGGCTGGGAGACCCAGTACTTC. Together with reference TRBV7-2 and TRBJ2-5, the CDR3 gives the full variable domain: GAGVSQSPSNKVTEKGKDVELRCDPISGHTALYWYRQSLGQGLEFLIYFQGNSAPDKSGLPSDRFSAERTGGSVSTLTIQRTQQEDSAVYLCASSLTGGWETQYFGPGTRLLVL.

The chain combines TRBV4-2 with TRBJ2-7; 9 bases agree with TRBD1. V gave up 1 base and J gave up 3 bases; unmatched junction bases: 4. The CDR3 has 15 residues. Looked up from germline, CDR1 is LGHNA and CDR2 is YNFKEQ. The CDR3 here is CASSQGTGAHYEQYF. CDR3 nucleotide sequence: TGTGCCAGCAGCCAAGGGACAGGGGCCCACTACGAGCAGTACTTC.

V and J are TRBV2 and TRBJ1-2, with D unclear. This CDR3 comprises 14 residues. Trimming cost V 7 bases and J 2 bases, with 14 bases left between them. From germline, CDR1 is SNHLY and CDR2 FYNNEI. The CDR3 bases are TGTGCCAGCACGGCGGATCTCATCAACTATGGCTACACCTTC. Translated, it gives CASTADLINYGYTF.

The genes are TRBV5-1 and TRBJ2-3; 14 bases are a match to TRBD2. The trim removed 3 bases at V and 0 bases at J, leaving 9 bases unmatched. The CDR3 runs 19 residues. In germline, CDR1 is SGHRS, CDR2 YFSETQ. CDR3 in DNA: TGCGCCAGCAGCTCGTTAGGACTAGCGGGGGGACCTAGCACAGATACGCAGTATTTT. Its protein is CASSSLGLAGGPSTDTQYF.

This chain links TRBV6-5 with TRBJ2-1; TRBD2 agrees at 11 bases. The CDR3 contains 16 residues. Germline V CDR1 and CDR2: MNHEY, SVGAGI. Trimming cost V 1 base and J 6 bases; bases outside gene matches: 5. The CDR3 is CASSYCGLAGCNEQFF. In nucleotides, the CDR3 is TGTGCCAGCAGTTACTGCGGACTAGCGGGCTGCAATGAGCAGTTCTTC.

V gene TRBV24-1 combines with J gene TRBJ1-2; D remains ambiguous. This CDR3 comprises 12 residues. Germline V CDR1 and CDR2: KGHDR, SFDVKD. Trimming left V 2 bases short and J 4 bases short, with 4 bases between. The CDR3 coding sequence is TGTGCCACCAGTGATTCTGTCTATGGCTACACCTTC. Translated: CATSDSVYGYTF.

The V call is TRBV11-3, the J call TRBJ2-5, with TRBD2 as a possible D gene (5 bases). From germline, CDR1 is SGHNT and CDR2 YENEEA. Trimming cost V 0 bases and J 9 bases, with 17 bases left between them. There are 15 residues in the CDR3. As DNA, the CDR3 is TGTGCCAGCAGCTTAGAGTCTAGCCTGTCGGTGGCCCAGTACTTC. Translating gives CASSLESSLSVAQYF.

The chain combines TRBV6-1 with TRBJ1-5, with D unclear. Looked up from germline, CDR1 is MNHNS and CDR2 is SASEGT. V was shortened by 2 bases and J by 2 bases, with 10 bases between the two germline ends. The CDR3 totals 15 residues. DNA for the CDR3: TGTGCCAGCAGTGAAAGTAACAGAGGCAATCAGCCCCAGCATTTT. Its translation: CASSESNRGNQPQHF.

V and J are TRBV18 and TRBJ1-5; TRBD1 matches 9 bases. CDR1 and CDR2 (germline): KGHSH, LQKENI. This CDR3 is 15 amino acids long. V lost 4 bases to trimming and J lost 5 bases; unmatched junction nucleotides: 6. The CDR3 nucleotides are TGTGCCAGCTCACTGGACAGGGGTACTTATCAGCCCCAGCATTTT. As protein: CASSLDRGTYQPQHF.

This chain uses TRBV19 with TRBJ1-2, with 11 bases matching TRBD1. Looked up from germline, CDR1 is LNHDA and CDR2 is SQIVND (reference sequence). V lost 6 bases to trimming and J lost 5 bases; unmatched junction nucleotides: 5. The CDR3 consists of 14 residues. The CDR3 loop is CASRDRDRGYGYTF. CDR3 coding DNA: TGTGCCAGTAGGGACCGGGACAGGGGGTATGGCTACACCTTC.

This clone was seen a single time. CDR3 sequence: CASSPSPAGGEAFF. CDR3 in DNA: TGTGCCAGCAGTCCGAGCCCGGCGGGAGGTGAAGCTTTCTTT. This rearrangement joins TRBV5-4 to TRBJ1-1; no definite D call. V was shortened by 5 bases and J by 7 bases, with 18 bases between the two germline ends. Germline lookup yields CDR1 SGHNT and CDR2 YYREEE (reference sequence). The CDR3 totals 14 residues.

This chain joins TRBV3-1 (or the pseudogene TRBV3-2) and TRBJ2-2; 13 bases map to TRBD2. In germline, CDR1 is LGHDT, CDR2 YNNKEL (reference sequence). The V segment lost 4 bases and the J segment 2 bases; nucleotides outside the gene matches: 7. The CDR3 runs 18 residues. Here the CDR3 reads CASSPGLAGALNTGELFF. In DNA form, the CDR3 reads TGTGCCAGCAGCCCAGGACTAGCGGGGGCCTTAAACACCGGGGAGCTGTTTTTT.